This T cell receptor (beta chain) came from a study of shared T cell receptors in the human thymus. The CDR3 is 14 amino acids. J lost 2 bases, V lost 5 bases, and 6 bases had no gene match. The germline V gene has CDR1 SGHRS and CDR2 YFSETQ. TCRdb keeps only in-frame clones here, not all; method: immunoSEQ multiplex PCR. The sample carries around 67,000 clones, 90% to 95% recorded once. The specimen sequenced was thymocytes. The sequence derives from a human donor. The chain links TRBV5-1 to TRBJ2-7; 8 nucleotides align to TRBD1. The CDR3 here is CASRPRDRTYEQYF. The CDR3 DNA reads as TGCGCCAGCAGACCCCGGGACAGGACCTACGAGCAGTACTTC.